The clone carrying this T cell receptor (beta chain) was detected only a few times. This sample was taken from a study of T cell changes during pregnancy in multiple sclerosis. Using immunoSEQ multiplex PCR, the repertoire was profiled, and TCRdb retains in-frame clones only, with some absent. Of around 69,000 clones listed, roughly 90% were seen once; the top ten hold approximately 5.3%. This sample comprised CD8+ T cells from peripheral blood mononuclear cells, obtained before pregnancy. The receptor was isolated from a female donor with multiple sclerosis, enrolled in a pregnancy study.

CDR3 DNA: TGTGCCAGCAGCGCTGCCGGGACAGCTTATGGCTACACCTTC. Its translation: CASSAAGTAYGYTF. V is TRBV9 and J is TRBJ1-2; 7 bases agree with TRBD1. From germline, CDR1 is SGDLS and CDR2 YYNGEE. This CDR3 has 14 amino acids. With V trimmed by 3 bases and J by 5 bases, 7 bases remained unmatched.